The rows below give T cell receptor beta chains drawn from one sample of a study of blood T cell repertoires in COVID-19. Clones were read by immunoSEQ multiplex PCR, and TCRdb kept only the in-frame ones, dropping some. The table shows about 220,000 clones, with 82% occurring only once. Sequencing was performed on peripheral blood. Every receptor here comes from an elderly woman with acute or convalescent COVID-19. The CDR3 runs from the conserved cysteine through the conserved F or W. The D gene is left open where the match is weak. Where a row states a size, it is once, few, many or the class of an expanded clone; other rows omit it.

>-|14|TRBJ1-2|TRBV28|-
CASSYPGLKNGYTF
TGTGCCAGCAGTTACCCAGGGCTTAAAAATGGCTACACCTTC
>-|14|TRBJ1-4|TRBV4-3|-
CASSQSLTNEKLFF
TGCGCCAGCAGCCAGAGTCTCACTAATGAAAAACTGTTTTTT
>-|15|TRBJ1-5|TRBV11-2|-
CASSLGGSPNQPQHF
TGTGCCAGCAGCTTAGGCGGCAGTCCCAATCAGCCCCAGCATTTT
>-|12|TRBJ1-2|TRBV5-4|-
CASSANRDGYTF
TGTGCCAGCAGCGCAAACAGGGATGGCTACACCTTC
>-|13|TRBJ1-4|TRBV23-1|-
CATAGLPSGKLFF
TGCGCCACGGCGGGCCTTCCGAGCGGAAAACTGTTTTTT
>-|15|TRBJ1-1|TRBV3-1/TRBV3-2|-
CASSRVGRLNTEAFF
TGTGCCAGCAGCCGGGTAGGCAGGTTGAACACTGAAGCTTTCTTT
>once|15|TRBJ2-2|TRBV7-8|TRBD1
CASSRTGANTGELFF
TGTGCCAGCAGCCGGACAGGGGCGAACACCGGGGAGCTGTTTTTT
>-|11|TRBJ1-5|TRBV12-3/TRBV12-4|-
CASSEGQVRHF
TGTGCCAGCAGCGAGGGACAAGTTCGGCATTTT
>-|18|TRBJ2-3|TRBV2|TRBD2
CASSETDIAGASTDTQYF
TGTGCCAGCAGTGAGACCGACATAGCGGGGGCTAGCACAGATACGCAGTATTTT
>-|13|TRBJ2-7|TRBV3-1/TRBV3-2|-
CASSQATGYEQYF
TGTGCCAGCAGCCAAGCGACAGGCTACGAGCAGTACTTC
>-|15|TRBJ1-3|TRBV7-9|TRBD1
CASSHTGGRGNTIYF
TGTGCCAGCAGTCATACAGGGGGCAGGGGAAACACCATATATTTT
>many|14|TRBJ1-1|TRBV7-9|-
CASSLLLLNTEAFF
TGTGCCAGCAGCTTACTTTTGTTGAACACTGAAGCTTTCTTT
>-|16|TRBJ1-3|TRBV19|-
CASSGLGTISGNTIYF
TGTGCCAGTTCCGGACTGGGCACCATCTCTGGAAACACCATATATTTT
>-|13|TRBJ1-5|TRBV12-3/TRBV12-4|-
CASSLQGSQPQHF
TGTGCCAGCAGTTTACAGGGAAGTCAGCCCCAGCATTTT
>-|17|TRBJ2-6|TRBV10-3|TRBD1
CAILPGQGLSGANVLTF
TGTGCCATCCTCCCGGGACAGGGACTATCTGGGGCCAACGTCCTGACTTTC
>once|14|TRBJ2-1|TRBV6-5|-
CASSFPGRHNEQFF
TGTGCCAGCAGTTTTCCAGGGAGGCACAATGAGCAGTTCTTC
>once|16|TRBJ1-3|TRBV28|-
CASSLGGLSSGNTIYF
TGTGCCAGCAGTTTAGGTGGTCTCAGCTCTGGAAACACCATATATTTT
>once|15|TRBJ2-1|TRBV6-1|-
CASSEPGRTYNEQFF
TGTGCCAGCAGTGAACCGGGTCGGACCTACAATGAGCAGTTCTTC
>-|12|TRBJ1-2|TRBV19|-
CASSILNYGYTF
TGTGCCAGTAGTATCTTAAACTATGGCTACACCTTC